A single sample is the source of the 28 T cell receptor beta chains below, sequenced in a study of CD8+ T cells in alopecia areata. Treatment indicated: oral pan-JAK inhibitor, 5-10 mg twice daily. cDNA reverse transcribed from extracted RNA served as the sequencing template. Clones were read by immunoSEQ multiplex PCR, and TCRdb kept only the in-frame ones, dropping some. The data contain around 190,000 clones, 50% to 60% of them seen just once; the ten biggest clones take up about 0.69%. This specimen consisted of CD4+ T cells sorted from blood, obtained at week 4, from a patient treated with tofacitinib. The receptors were sampled from a human donor with alopecia areata.

Written as DNA, the CDR3 is TGTGCCAGCAGCTCCGGGACAGGGCGTTTGGCCCAGTACTTC. Its protein product is CASSSGTGRLAQYF. The chain joins TRBV7-9 to TRBJ2-5; TRBD1 matches at 9 bases. Germline V gene sequence: CDR1 SEHNR, CDR2 FQNEAQ (reference sequence). The CDR3 sequence is 14 residues long. With 4 bases clipped from V and 9 bases from J, the junction kept 9 bases outside the gene matches.

This clone has at least ten counts. This sequence joins TRBV12-5 and TRBJ2-5; 7 bases map to TRBD1. CDR1 and CDR2 from the germline V gene are LGHNT and FRNRAP. V dropped 4 bases and J dropped 3; count of bases not matched to a gene: 2. The CDR3 extends over 13 amino acids. The CDR3 region is CASGSGTEETQYF. The CDR3 region has the DNA TGTGCTAGTGGTTCCGGGACAGAAGAGACCCAGTACTTC.

The chain uses TRBV30 and TRBJ2-5; D is perhaps TRBD1 (6 bases). The CDR3 runs 12 residues. Germline CDR1 reads GTSNPN; CDR2 reads SVGIG (reference sequence). V lost 1 base and J 3 bases, leaving 6 bases between the germline ends. The DNA for the CDR3 is TGTGCCTGGAGTGACAGGGAAGAGACCCAGTACTTC. It specifies CAWSDREETQYF.

The V gene is TRBV5-1, the J gene TRBJ2-3; maybe TRBD2 (6 bases). This CDR3 spans 15 amino acids. V lost 0 bases and J 4 bases, leaving 12 bases between the germline ends. CDR1 is SGHRS, CDR2 YFSETQ, per germline. This CDR3 is CASSLAGGSADTQYF. CDR3 DNA sequence: TGCGCCAGCAGCTTGGCCGGAGGGAGCGCAGATACGCAGTATTTT.

The chain has TRBV30 and TRBJ1-1; D gene uncertain. CDR1 and CDR2 (germline): GTSNPN, SVGIG (reference sequence). The CDR3 runs 13 residues. V was shortened by 7 bases and J by 3 bases, with 15 bases between the two germline ends. The CDR3 protein is CASYPPEDTEAFF. For the CDR3, the DNA is TGTGCCTCGTACCCCCCCGAGGACACTGAAGCTTTCTTT.

The rearrangement links TRBV5-6 to TRBJ2-1; D remains ambiguous. Germline loops: CDR1 SGHDT, CDR2 YYEEEE. V was trimmed by 4 bases and J by 4 bases, leaving 18 bases between them. The length of the CDR3 is 16 residues. The CDR3 is CASSALVVSTYNEQFF. CDR3 sequence (DNA): TGTGCCAGCAGCGCCCTCGTAGTTTCAACGTACAATGAGCAGTTCTTC.

V usage is TRBV29-1 and J usage is TRBJ2-4; maybe TRBD1 (7 bases). V was trimmed by 4 bases and J by 3 bases, leaving 16 bases between them. This CDR3 contains 15 residues. CDR1 is SQVTM, CDR2 ANQGSEA, per germline. The CDR3 region has the DNA TGCAGCGTTGCCACAGGGGTGGGGGGCAAAAACATTCAGTACTTC. Its translation is CSVATGVGGKNIQYF.

The V call is TRBV27, the J call TRBJ1-1; tentative D call: TRBD1 (5 bases). Trimming shortened V by 4 bases and J by 0 bases, and 12 bases separated the two germline ends. This CDR3 has 15 residues. Germline-derived CDR1 and CDR2 are MNHEY and SMNVEV (reference sequence). This CDR3 reads CASSSQVLVNTEAFF. CDR3 coding DNA: TGTGCCAGCAGTTCACAGGTCCTGGTGAACACTGAAGCTTTCTTT.

V is TRBV29-1 and J is TRBJ1-1; 7 positions match TRBD1. Germline lookup yields CDR1 SQVTM and CDR2 ANQGSEA. Trimming removed 8 bases from V and 0 bases from J; junction bases left unmatched: 6. CDR3 size: 13 residues. The CDR3 spells CSTQTGMNTEAFF. The CDR3 DNA reads as TGCAGCACCCAGACAGGGATGAACACTGAAGCTTTCTTT.

The CDR3 DNA sequence: TGCAGCGTTGATATGGGGACAGGGGCATCCGGGGAGCTGTTTTTT. It translates to CSVDMGTGASGELFF. The chain has TRBV29-1 and TRBJ2-2, with 10 positions matching TRBD1. CDR1 SQVTM and CDR2 ANQGSEA come from the germline V gene. CDR3 length: 15 amino acids. The V gene end was trimmed by 3 bases and the J gene end by 6 bases; junction bases not matched to a gene: 7.

This clone came up a few times. The chain carries TRBV6-5 and TRBJ1-3; D is perhaps TRBD1 (6 bases). The V gene's germline CDR1 is MNHEY and CDR2 SVGAGI. V dropped 8 bases and J dropped 0 bases, with 14 bases sitting between them. The CDR3 is 15 residues long. The CDR3, as DNA: TGTGCCAGCCGAGAGACAGGAAGCTCTGGAAACACCATATATTTT. Protein: CASRETGSSGNTIYF.

The chain combines TRBV9 with TRBJ2-7; D is perhaps TRBD1 or TRBD2 (5 bases each). The CDR3 is made up of 15 amino acids. Trimming pared 5 bases from V and 6 bases from J, leaving 21 bases between. In germline, CDR1 is SGDLS, CDR2 YYNGEE. CDR3 in amino acids: CASSFRDVGGIEQYF. In nucleotides, the CDR3 is TGTGCCAGCAGTTTCCGGGACGTAGGCGGAATCGAGCAGTACTTC.

With regard to this clone: One end of the junction varies from germline; a read error may be responsible. The rearrangement joins TRBV29-1 to TRBJ2-6; 8 bases match TRBD1. Germline V gives CDR1 SQVTM, CDR2 ANQGSEA. This CDR3 comprises 15 residues. The CDR3 DNA reads TGCAGCGTTGATGAGACAGGGGTCGGGGCCAACGTCCTGTCTTTC. It codes for CSVDETGVGANVLSF.

The chain employs TRBV29-1 and TRBJ2-5; weak D call: TRBD2 (6 bases). The V gene lost 8 bases and the J gene lost 5 bases, with 15 bases spanning the gap. This CDR3 has 12 amino acids. The germline V gene has CDR1 SQVTM and CDR2 ANQGSEA. The CDR3 region is CSYSAGRETQYF. The CDR3 region has the DNA TGCAGCTACAGTGCGGGACGGGAGACCCAGTACTTC.

The chain joins TRBV29-1 to TRBJ2-5, with D perhaps matching TRBD1 (6 bases). The V gene lost 4 bases and the J gene lost 2 bases, with 14 bases spanning the gap. Germline V gene lookup returns CDR1 SQVTM and CDR2 ANQGSEA. The CDR3 runs to 14 residues. In DNA, the CDR3 is TGCAGCGTTGGGCCAAAACAGGGACAAGAGACCCAGTACTTC. This translates into CSVGPKQGQETQYF.

The chain recombines TRBV29-1 with TRBJ2-2; maybe TRBD2 (5 bases). The CDR3 has 16 amino acids. CDR1 and CDR2 from the germline V gene are SQVTM and ANQGSEA. The V gene lost 4 bases and the J gene lost 4 bases, with 19 bases spanning the gap. CDR3 in amino acids: CSVAHTFRRRTGELFF. As DNA, the CDR3 is TGCAGCGTTGCCCATACGTTCCGGAGGCGCACCGGGGAGCTGTTTTTT.

This clone has only a few counts. The chain joins TRBV6-1 to TRBJ2-2; no firm D call. CDR3 length: 14 residues. V was cut by 3 bases and J by 1 base, with 6 bases left in between. Germline lookup yields CDR1 MNHNS and CDR2 SASEGT. CDR3 nucleotides: TGTGCCAGCAGTGAGTCAGGGAACACCGGGGAGCTGTTTTTT. It codes for CASSESGNTGELFF.

The sample holds one count of this clone. The chain joins TRBV19 to TRBJ2-1; the D is unclear. Germline CDR1 reads LNHDA; CDR2 reads SQIVND (reference sequence). This CDR3 spans 11 amino acids. V dropped 5 bases and J dropped 10 bases, with 9 bases sitting between them. The CDR3 spells CASSQAEEQFF. The CDR3 coding sequence is TGTGCCAGTAGTCAGGCGGAAGAGCAGTTCTTC.

V and J are TRBV27 and TRBJ2-2; D possibly corresponds to TRBD1 (6 bases). The germline V gene has CDR1 MNHEY and CDR2 SMNVEV (reference sequence). V was pared by 0 bases and J by 2 bases, with 10 bases between. This CDR3 has 16 amino acids. CDR3 sequence reads: CASSLSWGRNTGELFF. CDR3 nucleotide sequence: TGTGCCAGCAGTTTATCTTGGGGGCGCAACACCGGGGAGCTGTTTTTT.

The chain is built from TRBV30 and TRBJ1-2; unclear D gene. V was trimmed by 0 bases and J by 4 bases, leaving 12 bases between them. CDR1 GTSNPN and CDR2 SVGIG come from the germline V gene (reference sequence). The length of the CDR3 is 14 residues. The CDR3 DNA reads TGTGCCTGGAGTGTATCCTCCCTCGGCTATGGCTACACCTTC. It specifies CAWSVSSLGYGYTF.

The CDR3 sequence is CAWGLNYGYTF. The DNA for the CDR3 is TGTGCCTGGGGACTTAACTATGGCTACACCTTC. This chain links TRBV30 with TRBJ1-2, with D uncertain. The V end lost 5 bases, the J end lost 1 base, and 5 bases lay between the germline ends. Germline assignment: CDR1 GTSNPN and CDR2 SVGIG (reference sequence). The CDR3 has 11 residues.

In its sample, this clone was seen once. This sequence joins TRBV5-1 and TRBJ2-1; D gene uncertain. This CDR3 is built from 15 residues. Trimming pared 0 bases from V and 6 bases from J, leaving 13 bases between. The germline gives CDR1 SGHRS, CDR2 YFSETQ. The DNA for the CDR3 is TGCGCCAGCAGCTTGGTCGAGGCGTTGGTCAATGAGCAGTTCTTC. Its protein is CASSLVEALVNEQFF.

The chain uses TRBV4-2 and TRBJ1-5; D not certain. Germline CDR1 and CDR2: LGHNA and YNFKEQ. Trimming pared 4 bases from V and 5 bases from J, leaving 12 bases between. The CDR3 loop spans 14 amino acids. CDR3 sequence (DNA): TGTGCCAGCAGCCTCGCCCGCGGGGATCAGCCCCAGCATTTT. It yields the protein CASSLARGDQPQHF.

Concerning this clone: The identical CDR3 is also encoded by other nucleotide sequences in the sample. The chain uses TRBV30 and TRBJ2-2; D call uncertain. Germline V gene lookup returns CDR1 GTSNPN and CDR2 SVGIG (reference sequence). The CDR3 extends over 14 amino acids. V lost 0 bases, J lost 2 bases, and 7 bases lay in between. DNA for the CDR3: TGTGCCTGGAGTGTCACCCTTAACACCGGGGAGCTGTTTTTT. As protein: CAWSVTLNTGELFF.

This chain uses TRBV25-1 with TRBJ2-5, with 7 bases identical to TRBD2. With V trimmed by 4 bases and J by 1 base, 6 bases remained unmatched. The CDR3 length is 15 residues. The germline gives CDR1 MGHDK, CDR2 SYGVNS. This CDR3 is CASSVFLAAQETQYF. CDR3 DNA sequence: TGTGCCAGCAGTGTCTTCCTAGCGGCCCAAGAGACCCAGTACTTC.

This clone was seen a single time. DNA of the CDR3: TGTGCCTGGAGTCAGGAAGGGATGAGCTCCTACAATGAGCAGTTCTTC. The encoded protein is CAWSQEGMSSYNEQFF. V usage is TRBV30 and J usage is TRBJ2-1; unclear D gene. V was shortened by 2 bases and J by 0 bases, with 14 bases between the two germline ends. The germline V gene has CDR1 GTSNPN and CDR2 SVGIG (reference sequence). This CDR3 spans 16 amino acids.

The CDR3 nucleotides are TGTGCCAGCAGCTCGGGACTAGCGAGGTCCTACGAGCAGTACTTC. Protein: CASSSGLARSYEQYF. The gene calls are TRBV7-9 and TRBJ2-7; 10 bases map to TRBD2. The CDR3 totals 15 residues. CDR1 and CDR2 (germline): SEHNR, FQNEAQ (reference sequence). J lost 1 base, V lost 4 bases, and 4 bases had no gene match.

The chain links TRBV7-9 to TRBJ2-5; D not certain. Trimming cost V 6 bases and J 5 bases, with 7 bases left between them. Per germline, CDR1 SEHNR and CDR2 FQNEAQ (reference sequence). The CDR3 is 11 residues long. This CDR3 reads CASSARETQYF. CDR3 DNA sequence: TGTGCCAGCAGTGCCCGGGAGACCCAGTACTTC.